These T cell receptor beta chains were read from a single sample in a study of T cell responses to AZD1222 COVID-19 vaccine. Sequencing used immunoSEQ multiplex PCR; TCRdb keeps in-frame clones, though not all of them. The sample consists of 55,000 to 80,000 clones, under 90% of them appearing once. Sequencing was performed on peripheral blood, taken on day 0 of AZD1222 vaccination. Receptors originate from an adult in good health. Each CDR3 is given with its conserved first and last residue. The order of the fields is clone size, V gene, D gene, J gene, CDR3 protein, CDR3 DNA. The D gene is left open where the match is weak. A row's size may be missing; if present it is once, few, many or a size class.

.	TRBV7-9	.	TRBJ2-5	CASSPRRETQYF	TGTGCCAGCAGCCCCAGGCGGGAGACCCAGTACTTC
.	TRBV15	TRBD1	TRBJ2-7	CATSRDRGSYEQYF	TGTGCCACCAGCCGGGACAGGGGGTCCTACGAGCAGTACTTC
.	TRBV18	.	TRBJ2-5	CASSPNDQTQYF	TGTGCCAGCTCACCGAATGATCAGACCCAGTACTTC
.	TRBV6-2/TRBV6-3	TRBD1	TRBJ1-2	CASTYRGREGYTF	TGTGCCAGCACTTACAGGGGGAGAGAGGGCTACACCTTC
.	TRBV19	TRBD1	TRBJ1-6	CASSLDRGNSPLHF	TGTGCCAGTAGTTTGGACAGGGGGAATTCACCCCTCCACTTT
.	TRBV5-6	.	TRBJ2-1	CASSFGLDNEQFF	TGTGCCAGCAGCTTCGGACTTGACAATGAGCAGTTCTTC
.	TRBV5-1	TRBD1	TRBJ1-5	CASSTGTGGNQPQHF	TGCGCCAGCAGCACCGGGACAGGGGGCAATCAGCCCCAGCATTTT
.	TRBV9	.	TRBJ2-2	CASSVFGGELFF	TGTGCCAGCAGCGTATTTGGCGGGGAGCTGTTTTTT
.	TRBV5-1	.	TRBJ1-2	CASSPVSNYGYTF	TGCGCCAGCAGCCCGGTCTCCAACTATGGCTACACCTTC
.	TRBV9	.	TRBJ1-3	CASSETVYSGNTIYF	TGTGCCAGCAGCGAGACCGTATACTCTGGAAACACCATATATTTT
.	TRBV9	.	TRBJ1-1	CASSPRVGANTEAFF	TGTGCCAGCAGCCCCCGGGTAGGAGCGAACACTGAAGCTTTCTTT
.	TRBV3-1/TRBV3-2	.	TRBJ1-6	CASSSQRGYSPLHF	TGTGCCAGCAGCTCGCAGCGGGGGTATTCACCCCTCCACTTT
.	TRBV7-2	.	TRBJ2-1	CASSLLNEQFF	TGTGCCAGCAGCCTCCTCAATGAGCAGTTCTTC
.	TRBV4-1	TRBD1	TRBJ2-7	CASSQDDPGQSYEQYF	TGCGCCAGCAGCCAAGATGATCCGGGACAGTCCTACGAGCAGTACTTC
once	TRBV25-1	TRBD2	TRBJ2-7	CASSSVGAGANDEQYF	TGTGCCAGCAGTTCCGTCGGAGCGGGAGCAAATGACGAGCAGTACTTC
.	TRBV5-6	.	TRBJ2-7	CASSLGPGIYEQYF	TGTGCCAGCAGCTTGGGGCCAGGGATTTACGAGCAGTACTTC
.	TRBV7-9	.	TRBJ1-3	CASSLASGMGVGNTIYF	TGTGCCAGCAGCTTAGCCTCTGGGATGGGGGTTGGAAACACCATATATTTT
.	TRBV23-1	.	TRBJ1-1	CASSQSRGCNTEAFF	TGCGCCAGCAGTCAATCCAGGGGTTGTAACACTGAAGCTTTCTTT
.	TRBV3-1/TRBV3-2	TRBD1	TRBJ1-5	CASSQPGGRPQHF	TGTGCCAGCAGCCAACCAGGGGGGCGGCCCCAGCATTTT
once	TRBV29-1	TRBD1	TRBJ1-2	CSVEPQEGAGYGYTF	TGCAGCGTTGAGCCCCAGGAGGGGGCTGGGTATGGCTACACCTTC
.	TRBV7-9	.	TRBJ2-7	CASSLTSVAAYEQYF	TGTGCCAGCAGCTTAACTTCTGTAGCCGCCTACGAGCAGTACTTC
.	TRBV5-6	TRBD2	TRBJ2-3	CASSLSERELSDTQYF	TGTGCCAGCAGCTTGTCTGAGCGGGAGTTGTCAGATACGCAGTATTTT
.	TRBV15	TRBD2	TRBJ2-5	CATSRDPLAGRETQYF	TGTGCCACCAGCAGAGATCCGCTAGCGGGACGAGAGACCCAGTACTTC
few	TRBV19	.	TRBJ1-1	CASRDWAVNTEAFF	TGTGCCAGTAGGGATTGGGCTGTGAACACTGAAGCTTTCTTT
.	TRBV23-1	.	TRBJ1-5	CASSLRWGSRNQPQHF	TGCGCCAGCAGCCTGCGCTGGGGTTCTCGCAATCAGCCCCAGCATTTT
many	TRBV11-2	TRBD1	TRBJ1-1	CASATAVGQGGTEAFF	TGTGCCAGCGCTACCGCGGTCGGCCAGGGGGGCACTGAAGCTTTCTTT
.	TRBV28	TRBD1	TRBJ2-7	CASSLTGGWYEQYF	TGTGCCAGCAGTTTGACAGGGGGATGGTACGAGCAGTACTTC
.	TRBV29-1	.	TRBJ2-1	CSVEEGTYNEQFF	TGCAGCGTTGAAGAGGGGACTTACAATGAGCAGTTCTTC
.	TRBV29-1	.	TRBJ2-1	CSVEKRNEQFF	TGCAGCGTTGAAAAGCGCAATGAGCAGTTCTTC
once	TRBV18	TRBD1	TRBJ2-2	CASSQRTGENTGELFF	TGTGCCAGCTCACAAAGGACAGGGGAGAACACCGGGGAGCTGTTTTTT
.	TRBV7-9	.	TRBJ2-1	CASSLGTGFSYNEQFF	TGTGCCAGCAGCTTGGGTACAGGGTTTTCCTACAATGAGCAGTTCTTC
.	TRBV7-9	TRBD2	TRBJ2-3	CASSLGREIAADTQYF	TGTGCCAGCAGCTTAGGGCGGGAGATTGCAGCAGATACGCAGTATTTT
.	TRBV7-3	.	TRBJ2-3	CASSLSQGDDTQYF	TGTGCCAGCAGCTTAAGCCAGGGAGACGATACGCAGTATTTT
.	TRBV5-1	.	TRBJ2-5	CASSSNLGYETQYF	TGCGCCAGCAGCTCGAACTTAGGGTATGAGACCCAGTACTTC
few	TRBV9	.	TRBJ1-1	CASSVRWGDTEAFF	TGTGCCAGCAGCGTAAGATGGGGCGACACTGAAGCTTTCTTT
.	TRBV11-3	.	TRBJ2-5	CASSLAAGQMETQYF	TGTGCCAGCAGCTTAGCGGCGGGACAGATGGAGACCCAGTACTTC
.	TRBV10-1	.	TRBJ2-7	CASSEGGGYEQYF	TGCGCCAGCAGTGAGGGCGGAGGCTACGAGCAGTACTTC
.	TRBV12-3/TRBV12-4	.	TRBJ2-7	CASSFYAEQYF	TGTGCCAGCAGTTTCTACGCCGAGCAGTACTTC
.	TRBV7-3	TRBD1	TRBJ2-2	CASSFIGQGVGELFF	TGTGCCAGCAGCTTTATCGGACAGGGGGTCGGGGAGCTGTTTTTT
.	TRBV23-1	TRBD1	TRBJ1-2	CASRRDRGRASDYGYTF	TGCGCCAGCAGGAGGGACAGGGGGCGCGCATCAGACTATGGCTACACCTTC
.	TRBV7-9	.	TRBJ1-1	CASSLGTVNTEAFF	TGTGCCAGCAGCTTAGGGACAGTGAACACTGAAGCTTTCTTT
.	TRBV29-1	.	TRBJ1-4	CSAGEANEKLFF	TGCAGCGCCGGGGAGGCTAATGAAAAACTGTTTTTT
.	TRBV24-1	.	TRBJ1-1	CATREGTEAFF	TGTGCCACCAGGGAGGGCACTGAAGCTTTCTTT
.	TRBV5-1	.	TRBJ2-1	CASSLVGERNEQFF	TGCGCCAGCAGCTTGGTCGGGGAGAGGAATGAGCAGTTCTTC
.	TRBV6-1	.	TRBJ1-5	CASSEVGLDLGSNQPQHF	TGTGCCAGCAGTGAAGTAGGGTTAGATCTGGGGAGCAATCAGCCCCAGCATTTT
.	TRBV24-1	.	TRBJ2-5	CATSDFTGVPETQYF	TGTGCCACCAGTGATTTTACGGGCGTACCAGAGACCCAGTACTTC
.	TRBV18	.	TRBJ2-2	CASSRRTETGELFF	TGTGCCAGCTCACGCAGGACGGAGACCGGGGAGCTGTTTTTT